There are many counts of the clone carrying this TCR beta chain. As yet, its antigen is unknown. These data originate in a study of CD8 T cells in ankylosing spondylitis. TCRdb re-analysed the 5' RACE reads in MiXCR, keeping a single row per CDR3 protein. The sample holds fewer than 550,000 distinct CDR3 sequences, about 5.7% seen once. Overall study results and limits: Characteristic of ankylosing spondylitis blood, it appeared, was a TCR beta motif comprising fewer than 10 highly homologous variants.

The germline CDR1 and CDR2 sequences are SGHKS and YYEKEE (reference sequence). The CDR3 length is 15 residues. Trimming left V 0 bases short and J 8 bases short, with 14 bases between. This rearrangement joins TRBV5-5 to TRBJ1-4; D is unclear. The clonotype comes from a male donor with ankylosing spondylitis. The sample taken for sequencing was blood, either unsorted or a sorted T cell fraction (not recorded which). DNA for the CDR3: TGTGCCAGCAGCTTGGGACACTTAAGCGGCGAAAAACTGTTTTTT. Translation gives CASSLGHLSGEKLFF.